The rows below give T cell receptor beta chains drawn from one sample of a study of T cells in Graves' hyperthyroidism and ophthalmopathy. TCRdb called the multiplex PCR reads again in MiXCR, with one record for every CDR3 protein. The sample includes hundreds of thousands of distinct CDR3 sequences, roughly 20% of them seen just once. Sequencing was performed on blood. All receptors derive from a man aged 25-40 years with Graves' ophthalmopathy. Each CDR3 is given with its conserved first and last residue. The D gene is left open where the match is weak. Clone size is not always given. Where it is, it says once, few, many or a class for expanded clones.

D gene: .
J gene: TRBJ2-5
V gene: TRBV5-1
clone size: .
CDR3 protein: CASRSAETQYF
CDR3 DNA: TGCGCCAGCAGATCAGCGGAGACCCAGTACTTC

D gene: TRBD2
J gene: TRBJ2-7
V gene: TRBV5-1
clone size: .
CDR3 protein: CASSLGWEGSHEQYF
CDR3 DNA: TGCGCCAGCAGCTTGGGGTGGGAGGGCTCCCACGAGCAGTACTTC

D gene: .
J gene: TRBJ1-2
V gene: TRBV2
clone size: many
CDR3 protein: CASSDGGSYTF
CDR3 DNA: TGTGCCAGCAGTGACGGGGGGAGCTACACCTTC

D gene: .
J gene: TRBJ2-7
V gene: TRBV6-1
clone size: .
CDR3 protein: CASSEGEQGVNYEQYF
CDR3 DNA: TGTGCCAGCAGTGAAGGGGAACAGGGAGTGAACTACGAGCAGTACTTC

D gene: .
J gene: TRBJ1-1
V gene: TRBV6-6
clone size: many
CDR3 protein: CASSYSRGGANTEAFF
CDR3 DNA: TGTGCCAGCAGTTACTCGAGGGGGGGGGCGAACACTGAAGCTTTCTTT

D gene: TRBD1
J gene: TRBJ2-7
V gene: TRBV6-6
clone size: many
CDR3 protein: CASSYSRQGPYEQYF
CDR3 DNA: TGTGCCAGCAGTTACTCGCGACAGGGTCCCTACGAGCAGTACTTC

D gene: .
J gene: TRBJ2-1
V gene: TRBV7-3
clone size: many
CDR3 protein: CASSSGPAHEQFF
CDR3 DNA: TGTGCCAGCAGCTCGGGCCCCGCCCATGAGCAGTTCTTC

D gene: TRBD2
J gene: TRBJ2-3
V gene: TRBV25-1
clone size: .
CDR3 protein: CASSEPPRLASSTDTQYF
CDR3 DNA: TGTGCCAGCAGTGAACCACCCAGACTAGCGTCGAGCACAGATACGCAGTATTTT

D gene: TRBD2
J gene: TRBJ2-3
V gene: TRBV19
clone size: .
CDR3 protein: CASSTSGSRTDTQYF
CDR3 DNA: TGTGCCAGTAGTACCAGCGGGAGCCGTACAGATACGCAGTATTTT

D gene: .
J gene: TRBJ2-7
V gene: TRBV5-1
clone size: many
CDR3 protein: CASSLERGPYEQYF
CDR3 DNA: TGCGCCAGCAGCTTGGAACGGGGGCCCTACGAGCAGTACTTC

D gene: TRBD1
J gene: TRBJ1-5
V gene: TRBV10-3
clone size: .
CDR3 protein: CAIRDRGDQPQHF
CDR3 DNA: TGTGCCATCAGGGACAGGGGTGATCAGCCCCAGCATTTT

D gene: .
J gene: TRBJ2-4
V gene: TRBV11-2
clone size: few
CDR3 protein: CASSPTGALSIQYF
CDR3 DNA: TGTGCCAGCAGCCCCACCGGAGCCCTGAGCATTCAGTACTTC

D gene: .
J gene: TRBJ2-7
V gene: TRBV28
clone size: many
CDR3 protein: CASSLLGKTSYEQYF
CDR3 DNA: TGTGCCAGCAGTTTATTAGGAAAAACCTCCTACGAGCAGTACTTC

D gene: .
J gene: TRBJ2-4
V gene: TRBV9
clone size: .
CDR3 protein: CASSVGGVAKNIQYF
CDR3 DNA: TGTGCCAGCAGCGTAGGCGGAGTAGCCAAAAACATTCAGTACTTC

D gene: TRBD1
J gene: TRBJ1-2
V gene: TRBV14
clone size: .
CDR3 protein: CASSAPGQGSGYTF
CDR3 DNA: TGTGCCAGCAGCGCCCCGGGACAGGGTTCTGGCTACACCTTC

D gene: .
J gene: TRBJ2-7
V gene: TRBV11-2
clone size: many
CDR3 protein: CASSLDGGGGYEQYF
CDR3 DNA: TGTGCCAGCAGCTTAGATGGAGGGGGCGGATACGAGCAGTACTTC

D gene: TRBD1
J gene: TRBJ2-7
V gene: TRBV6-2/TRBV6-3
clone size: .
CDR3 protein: CASGTERQGVGQRNYEQYF
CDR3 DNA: TGTGCCAGCGGAACCGAACGACAGGGCGTGGGTCAGCGGAACTACGAGCAGTACTTC

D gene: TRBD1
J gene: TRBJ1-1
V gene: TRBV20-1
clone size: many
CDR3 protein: CSAPGQGNTEAFF
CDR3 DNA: TGCAGTGCACCGGGACAGGGGAACACTGAAGCTTTCTTT

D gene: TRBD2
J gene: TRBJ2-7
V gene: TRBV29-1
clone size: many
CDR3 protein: CSVEKRERAYEQYF
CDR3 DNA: TGCAGCGTTGAAAAGCGGGAGCGAGCCTACGAGCAGTACTTC

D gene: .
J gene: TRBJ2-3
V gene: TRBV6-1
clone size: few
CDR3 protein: CASQDRVTDTQYF
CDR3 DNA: TGTGCCAGCCAGGATCGGGTCACAGATACGCAGTATTTT

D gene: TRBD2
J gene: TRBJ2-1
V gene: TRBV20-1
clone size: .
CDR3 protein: CSARPTSGSYNEQFF
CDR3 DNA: TGCAGTGCTAGACCAACTAGCGGCTCCTACAATGAGCAGTTCTTC

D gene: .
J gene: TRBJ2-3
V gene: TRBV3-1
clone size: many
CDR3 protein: CASSQDLDGTDTQYF
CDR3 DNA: TGTGCCAGCAGCCAAGACCTAGACGGCACAGATACGCAGTATTTT

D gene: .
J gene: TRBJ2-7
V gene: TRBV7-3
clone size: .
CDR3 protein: CASSLGALATYEQYF
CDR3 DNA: TGTGCCAGCAGCTTAGGGGCCCTCGCCACCTACGAGCAGTACTTC

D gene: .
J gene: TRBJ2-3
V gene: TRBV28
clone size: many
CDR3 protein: CASSLWVAGTDTQYF
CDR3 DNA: TGTGCCAGCAGCCTGTGGGTAGCGGGCACAGATACGCAGTATTTT

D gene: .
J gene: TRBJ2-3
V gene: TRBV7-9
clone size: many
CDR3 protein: CASSLEAWEADTQYF
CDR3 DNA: TGTGCCAGCAGCTTAGAGGCGTGGGAGGCAGATACGCAGTATTTT

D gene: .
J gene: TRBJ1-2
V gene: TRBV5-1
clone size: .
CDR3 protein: CASSLARDNYGYTF
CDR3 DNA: TGCGCCAGCAGCTTGGCCAGGGATAACTATGGCTACACCTTC

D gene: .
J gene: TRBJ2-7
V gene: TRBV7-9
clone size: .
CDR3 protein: CASSTTEDRVYEQYF
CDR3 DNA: TGTGCCAGCAGCACCACAGAAGATAGGGTCTACGAGCAGTACTTC

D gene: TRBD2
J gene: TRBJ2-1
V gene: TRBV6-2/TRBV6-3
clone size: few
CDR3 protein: CASSPPGLAGGIYNEQFF
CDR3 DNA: TGTGCCAGCAGTCCCCCCGGACTAGCGGGAGGTATCTACAATGAGCAGTTCTTC

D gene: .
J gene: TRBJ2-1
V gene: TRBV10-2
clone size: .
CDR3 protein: CASVSGGSYNEQFF
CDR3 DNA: TGCGCCAGCGTGAGTGGCGGCTCCTACAATGAGCAGTTCTTC

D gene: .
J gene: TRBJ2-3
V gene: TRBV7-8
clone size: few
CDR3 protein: CATKQQGGTDTQYF
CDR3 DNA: TGTGCCACCAAGCAACAGGGTGGCACAGATACGCAGTATTTT

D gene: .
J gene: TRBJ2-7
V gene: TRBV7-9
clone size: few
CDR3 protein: CASSPTQGYSYEQYF
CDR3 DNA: TGTGCCAGCAGCCCGACCCAGGGATACTCCTACGAGCAGTACTTC

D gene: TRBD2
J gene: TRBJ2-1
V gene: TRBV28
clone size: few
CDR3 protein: CASKTGGYYNEQFF
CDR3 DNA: TGTGCCAGCAAGACGGGAGGTTATTACAATGAGCAGTTCTTC

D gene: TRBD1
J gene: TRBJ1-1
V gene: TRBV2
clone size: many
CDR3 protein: CASSEDRGRVAEAFF
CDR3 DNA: TGTGCCAGCAGTGAAGACAGGGGGCGAGTAGCTGAAGCTTTCTTT

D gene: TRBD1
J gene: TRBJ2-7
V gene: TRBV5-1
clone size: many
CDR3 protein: CASTGQGDEQYF
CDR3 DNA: TGCGCCAGCACCGGACAGGGCGACGAGCAGTACTTC

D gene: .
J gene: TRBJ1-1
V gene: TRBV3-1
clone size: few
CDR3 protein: CASSPPNHREETEAFF
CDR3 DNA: TGTGCCAGCAGCCCACCCAATCACAGGGAGGAGACTGAAGCTTTCTTT

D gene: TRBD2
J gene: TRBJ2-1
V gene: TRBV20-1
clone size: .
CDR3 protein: CSATFGRTYNEQFF
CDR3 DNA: TGCAGTGCTACATTCGGGAGGACCTACAATGAGCAGTTCTTC

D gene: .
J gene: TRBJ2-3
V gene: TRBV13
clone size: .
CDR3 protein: CASSPHDTDTQYF
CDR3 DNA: TGTGCCAGCAGCCCCCACGACACAGATACGCAGTATTTT

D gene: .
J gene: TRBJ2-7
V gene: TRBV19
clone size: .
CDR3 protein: CASSPQIGYPYEQYF
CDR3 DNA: TGTGCCAGTAGTCCCCAGATTGGCTATCCCTACGAGCAGTACTTC

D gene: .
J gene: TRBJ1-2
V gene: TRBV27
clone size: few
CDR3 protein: CASSSDGTLFWYGYTF
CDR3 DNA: TGTGCCAGCAGTAGCGACGGGACCCTCTTTTGGTATGGCTACACCTTC

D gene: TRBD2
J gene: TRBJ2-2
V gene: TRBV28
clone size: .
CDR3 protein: CASTPGGAGELFF
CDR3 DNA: TGTGCCAGCACGCCGGGAGGGGCCGGGGAGCTGTTTTTT

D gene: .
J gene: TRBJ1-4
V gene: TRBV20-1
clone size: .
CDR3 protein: CSATPANEKLFF
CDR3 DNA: TGCAGTGCGACACCGGCTAATGAAAAACTGTTTTTT

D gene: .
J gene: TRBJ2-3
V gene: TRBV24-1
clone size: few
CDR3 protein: CATSDYAGSLTDTQYF
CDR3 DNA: TGTGCCACCAGTGATTATGCAGGTTCCCTCACAGATACGCAGTATTTT

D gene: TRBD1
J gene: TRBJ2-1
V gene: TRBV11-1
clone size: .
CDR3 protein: CASSFVQGARNEQFF
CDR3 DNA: TGTGCCAGCAGCTTTGTACAGGGGGCGAGGAATGAGCAGTTCTTC

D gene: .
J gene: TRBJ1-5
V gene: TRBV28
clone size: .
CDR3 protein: CATKETGYNQPQHF
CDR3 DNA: TGTGCCACCAAAGAAACTGGGTACAATCAGCCCCAGCATTTT

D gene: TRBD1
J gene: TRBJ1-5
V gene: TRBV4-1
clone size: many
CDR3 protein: CASSQTTGGGQPQHF
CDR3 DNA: TGCGCCAGCAGCCAAACAACAGGGGGCGGTCAGCCCCAGCATTTT

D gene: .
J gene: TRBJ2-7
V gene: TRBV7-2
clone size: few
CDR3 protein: CASSSGPGEQYF
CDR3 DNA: TGTGCCAGCAGCTCTGGACCGGGGGAGCAGTACTTC

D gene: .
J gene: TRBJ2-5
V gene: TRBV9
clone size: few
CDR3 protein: CASSVEGSETQYF
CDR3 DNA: TGTGCCAGCAGCGTCGAGGGGTCAGAGACCCAGTACTTC

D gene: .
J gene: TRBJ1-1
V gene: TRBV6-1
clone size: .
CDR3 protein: CARGDPEAFF
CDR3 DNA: TGTGCCAGGGGAGACCCTGAAGCTTTCTTT

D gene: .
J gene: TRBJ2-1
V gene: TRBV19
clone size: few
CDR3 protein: CASTRAPGYNEQFF
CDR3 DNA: TGTGCCAGTACGCGGGCCCCGGGCTACAATGAGCAGTTCTTC

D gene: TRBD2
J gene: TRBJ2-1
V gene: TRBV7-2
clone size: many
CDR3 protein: CASSSETSGNEQFF
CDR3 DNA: TGTGCCAGCAGCTCCGAGACTAGCGGCAATGAGCAGTTCTTC

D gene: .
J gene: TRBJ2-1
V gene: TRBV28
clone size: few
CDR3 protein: CGHSDGREIEQFF
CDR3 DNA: TGTGGACATTCAGACGGGAGAGAAATTGAGCAGTTCTTC

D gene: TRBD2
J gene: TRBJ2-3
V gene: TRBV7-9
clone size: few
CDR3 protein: CASSPAPGLAGTDTQYF
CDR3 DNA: TGTGCCAGCAGCCCCGCTCCTGGACTAGCGGGCACAGATACGCAGTATTTT

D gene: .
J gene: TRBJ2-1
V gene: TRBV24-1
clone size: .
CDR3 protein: CATSDDRRGAPIQFF
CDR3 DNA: TGTGCCACCAGTGATGACCGGCGGGGCGCCCCGATCCAGTTCTTC

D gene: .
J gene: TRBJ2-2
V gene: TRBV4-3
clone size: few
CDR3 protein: CASSQARTNTGELFF
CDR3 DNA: TGCGCCAGCAGCCAAGCACGAACGAACACCGGGGAGCTGTTTTTT